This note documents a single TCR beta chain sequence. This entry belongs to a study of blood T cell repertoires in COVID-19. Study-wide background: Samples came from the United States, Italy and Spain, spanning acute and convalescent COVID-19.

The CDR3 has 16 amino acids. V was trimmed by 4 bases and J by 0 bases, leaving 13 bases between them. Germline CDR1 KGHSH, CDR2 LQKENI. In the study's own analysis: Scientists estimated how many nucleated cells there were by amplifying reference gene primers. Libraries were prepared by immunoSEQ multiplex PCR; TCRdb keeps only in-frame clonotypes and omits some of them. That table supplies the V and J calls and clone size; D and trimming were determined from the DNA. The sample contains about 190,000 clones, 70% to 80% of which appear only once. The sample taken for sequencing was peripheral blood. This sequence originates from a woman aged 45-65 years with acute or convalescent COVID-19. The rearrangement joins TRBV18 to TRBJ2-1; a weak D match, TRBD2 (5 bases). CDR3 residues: CASSLSDYASYNEQFF. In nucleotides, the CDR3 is TGTGCCAGCTCACTTTCCGACTATGCCTCCTACAATGAGCAGTTCTTC.